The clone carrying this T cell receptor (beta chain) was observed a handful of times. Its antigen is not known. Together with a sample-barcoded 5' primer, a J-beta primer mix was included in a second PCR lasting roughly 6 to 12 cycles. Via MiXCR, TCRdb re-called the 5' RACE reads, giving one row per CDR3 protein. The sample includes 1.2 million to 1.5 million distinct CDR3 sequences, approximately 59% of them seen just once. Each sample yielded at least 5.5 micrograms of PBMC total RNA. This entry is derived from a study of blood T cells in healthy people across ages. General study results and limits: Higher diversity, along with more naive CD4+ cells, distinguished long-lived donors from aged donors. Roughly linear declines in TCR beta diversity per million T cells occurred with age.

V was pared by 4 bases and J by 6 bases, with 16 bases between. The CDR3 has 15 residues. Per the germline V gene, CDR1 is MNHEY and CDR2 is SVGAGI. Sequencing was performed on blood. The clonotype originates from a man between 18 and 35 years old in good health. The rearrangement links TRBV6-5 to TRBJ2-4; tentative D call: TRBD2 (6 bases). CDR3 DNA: TGTGCCAGCAGTTCGCAGGGTCGGGGGTCAAACATTCAGTACTTC. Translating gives CASSSQGRGSNIQYF.